A selection of T cell receptor beta chains follows, all from one sample in a study of blood T cell repertoires in COVID-19. The assay was immunoSEQ multiplex PCR, and TCRdb's table has in-frame clones only and misses some. The data show about 330,000 clones, approximately 88% seen once. Sequencing input: PBMCs or T cells enriched from blood (not recorded which). Source of these receptors: a man aged 25-45 years who had recovered from COVID-19. The conserved cysteine and the conserved F or W are not part of the CDR3 here.

ASRAREGANTEAF,TRBV2,TRBJ1-1
ASSKAPGQTGELF,TRBV21-1,TRBJ2-2
ASSVEWRISGNTIY,TRBV9,TRBJ1-3
ASSWGQGATDTQY,TRBV5-6,TRBJ2-3
ASNLQGNQPQH,TRBV19,TRBJ1-5
ASSALAGEQETQY,TRBV2,TRBJ2-5
ASSPGRGQGIYEQF,TRBV18,TRBJ2-1
ASGHPGGTSPLH,TRBV7-9,TRBJ1-6
ASRYLAGANNEQF,TRBV5-1,TRBJ2-1
ASSHGGPGDEQY,TRBV14,TRBJ2-7